This paragraph reports one T cell receptor (beta chain). This record comes from a study of blood T cell repertoires in COVID-19. The overall study: Collection of acute and convalescent COVID-19 samples took place in the United States, Italy and Spain. T cells, B-cell-depleted T cells, or PBMCs supplied cDNA or gDNA.

As originally analysed: Amplified reference gene primers provided the basis for estimating nucleated cell counts. Produced via immunoSEQ multiplex PCR; TCRdb's table is partial and in-frame only. The V and J calls and clone size come from that table; D and trimming were worked out from the DNA. The sample yields over 250,000 clones, over 65% seen once. The CDR3 is made up of 14 amino acids. Germline CDR1 and CDR2: MNHEY and SVGEGT. Trimming stripped 4 bases from V and 5 bases from J, with 12 bases between. The specimen was peripheral blood. This sequence joins TRBV6-2 or TRBV6-3 and TRBJ1-5; a possible D gene is TRBD1 (6 bases). The clonotype comes from a woman of 80 years or more with acute or convalescent COVID-19. The CDR3 region has the DNA TGTGCCAGCAGTTCAAGGACAGCAGATCAGCCCCAGCATTTT. This gives the protein CASSSRTADQPQHF.